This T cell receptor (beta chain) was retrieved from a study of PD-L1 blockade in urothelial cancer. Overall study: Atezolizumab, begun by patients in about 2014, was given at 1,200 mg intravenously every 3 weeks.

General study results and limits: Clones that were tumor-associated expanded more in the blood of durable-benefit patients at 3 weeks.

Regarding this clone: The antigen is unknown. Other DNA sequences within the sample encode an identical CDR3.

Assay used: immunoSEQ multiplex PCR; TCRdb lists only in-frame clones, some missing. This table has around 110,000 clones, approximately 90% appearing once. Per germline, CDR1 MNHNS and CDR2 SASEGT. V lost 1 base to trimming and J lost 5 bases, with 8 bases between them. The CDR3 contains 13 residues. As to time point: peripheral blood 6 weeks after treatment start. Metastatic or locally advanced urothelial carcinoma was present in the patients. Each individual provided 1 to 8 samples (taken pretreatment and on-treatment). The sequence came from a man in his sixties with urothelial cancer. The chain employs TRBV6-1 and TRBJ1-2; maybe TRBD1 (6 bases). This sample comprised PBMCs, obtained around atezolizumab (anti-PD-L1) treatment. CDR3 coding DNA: TGTGCCAGCAGTGAAGGGACAGCTTATGGCTACACCTTC. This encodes CASSEGTAYGYTF.